This paragraph reports one T cell receptor (beta chain). Trimming removed 9 bases at V and 6 bases at J, with 14 bases between. The CDR3 consists of 12 residues. Germline loops: CDR1 WSHSY, CDR2 SAAADI. The sample belongs to a study of control samples from healthy donors and cancer patients. Libraries were prepared by immunoSEQ multiplex PCR; TCRdb keeps only in-frame clonotypes and omits some of them. The repertoire holds about 170,000 clones, with roughly 92% as singletons. The chain carries TRBV10-2 and TRBJ1-1, with D possibly being TRBD1 (6 bases). This clonotype was obtained from a young woman in good health. Sequencing input: blood. The CDR3 DNA reads as TGCGCCAGTAAGGGGGATAATGCTGAAGCTTTCTTT. Residues: CASKGDNAEAFF.